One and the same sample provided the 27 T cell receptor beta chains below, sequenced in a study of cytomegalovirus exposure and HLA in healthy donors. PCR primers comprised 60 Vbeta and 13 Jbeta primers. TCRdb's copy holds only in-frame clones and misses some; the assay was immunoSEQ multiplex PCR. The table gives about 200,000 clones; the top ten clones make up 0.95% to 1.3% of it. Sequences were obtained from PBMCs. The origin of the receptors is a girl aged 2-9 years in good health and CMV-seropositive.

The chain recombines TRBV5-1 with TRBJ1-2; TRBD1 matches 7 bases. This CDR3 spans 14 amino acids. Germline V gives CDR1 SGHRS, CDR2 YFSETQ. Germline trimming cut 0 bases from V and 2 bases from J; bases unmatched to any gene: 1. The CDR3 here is CASSLGDSNYGYTF. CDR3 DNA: TGCGCCAGCAGCTTGGGGGACAGCAACTATGGCTACACCTTC.

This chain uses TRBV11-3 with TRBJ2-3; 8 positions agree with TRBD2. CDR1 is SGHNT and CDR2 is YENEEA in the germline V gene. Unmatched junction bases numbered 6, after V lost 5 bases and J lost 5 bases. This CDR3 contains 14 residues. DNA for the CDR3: TGTGCCAGCAGCCACGGGACTAGGGGAGATACGCAGTATTTT. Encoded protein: CASSHGTRGDTQYF.

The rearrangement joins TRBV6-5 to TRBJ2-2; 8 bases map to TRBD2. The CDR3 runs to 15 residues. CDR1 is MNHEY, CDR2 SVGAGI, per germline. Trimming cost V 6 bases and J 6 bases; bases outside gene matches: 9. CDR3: CASRTPGTRSGELFF. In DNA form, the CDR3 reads TGTGCCAGCAGGACACCCGGGACTAGATCCGGGGAGCTGTTTTTT.

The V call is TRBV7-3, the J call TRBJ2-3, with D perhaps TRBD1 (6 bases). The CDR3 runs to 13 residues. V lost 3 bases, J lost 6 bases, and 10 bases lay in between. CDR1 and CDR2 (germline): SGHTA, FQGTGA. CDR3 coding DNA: TGTGCCAGCAGCTTTACAGGGCAGGATACGCAGTATTTT. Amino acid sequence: CASSFTGQDTQYF. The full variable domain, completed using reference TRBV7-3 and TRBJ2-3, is GAGVSQTPSNKVTEKGKYVELRCDPISGHTALYWYRQSLGQGPEFLIYFQGTGAADDSGLPNDRFFAVRPEGSVSTLKIQRTERGDSAVYLCASSFTGQDTQYFGPGTRLTVL.

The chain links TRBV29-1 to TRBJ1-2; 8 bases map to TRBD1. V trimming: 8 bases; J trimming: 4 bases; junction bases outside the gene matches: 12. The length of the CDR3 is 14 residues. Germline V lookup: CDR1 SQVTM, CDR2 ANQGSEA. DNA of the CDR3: TGCAGCTTCGACCGGGACAGGTCAACCTATGGCTACACCTTC. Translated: CSFDRDRSTYGYTF.

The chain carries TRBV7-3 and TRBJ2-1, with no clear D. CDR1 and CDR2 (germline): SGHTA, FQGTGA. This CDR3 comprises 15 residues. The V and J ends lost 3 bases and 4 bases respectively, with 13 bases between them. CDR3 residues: CASSFVGGGYNEQFF. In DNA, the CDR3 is TGTGCCAGCAGCTTCGTCGGCGGTGGATACAATGAGCAGTTCTTC.

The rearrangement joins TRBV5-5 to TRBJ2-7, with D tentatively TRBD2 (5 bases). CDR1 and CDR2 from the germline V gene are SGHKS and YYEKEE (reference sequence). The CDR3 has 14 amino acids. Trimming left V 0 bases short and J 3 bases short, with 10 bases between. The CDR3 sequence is CASSLGPGNYEQYF. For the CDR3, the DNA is TGTGCCAGCAGCTTGGGGCCGGGGAACTACGAGCAGTACTTC.

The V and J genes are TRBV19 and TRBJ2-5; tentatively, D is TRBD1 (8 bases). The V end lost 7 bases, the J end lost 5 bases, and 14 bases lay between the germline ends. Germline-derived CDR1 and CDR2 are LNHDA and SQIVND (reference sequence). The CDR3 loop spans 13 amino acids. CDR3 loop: CASNRGGRETQYF. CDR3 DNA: TGTGCCAGTAACAGGGGGGGGCGCGAGACCCAGTACTTC.

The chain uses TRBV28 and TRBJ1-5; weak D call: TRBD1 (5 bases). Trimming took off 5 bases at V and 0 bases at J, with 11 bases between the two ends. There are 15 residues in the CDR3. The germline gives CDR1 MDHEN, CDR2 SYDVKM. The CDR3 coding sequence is TGTGCCAGCAGTCGACAGATCTTTAGCAATCAGCCCCAGCATTTT. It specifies CASSRQIFSNQPQHF.

The chain's CDR3 is CASSLSGLAGEGEQFF. Written as DNA, the CDR3 is TGCGCCAGCAGCTTGAGTGGGCTAGCGGGAGAGGGTGAGCAGTTCTTC. The rearrangement joins TRBV5-1 to TRBJ2-1; 10 bases are shared with TRBD2. The germline gives CDR1 SGHRS, CDR2 YFSETQ. The CDR3 loop spans 16 amino acids. Trimming took 1 base from V and 9 from J; bases not matched to a gene: 10.

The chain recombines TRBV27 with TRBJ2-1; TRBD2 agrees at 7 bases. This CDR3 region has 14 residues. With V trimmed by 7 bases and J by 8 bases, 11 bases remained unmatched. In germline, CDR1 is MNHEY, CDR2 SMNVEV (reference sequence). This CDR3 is CASTAGVGSDEQFF. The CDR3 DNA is TGTGCCAGCACCGCGGGAGTGGGTAGCGATGAGCAGTTCTTC.

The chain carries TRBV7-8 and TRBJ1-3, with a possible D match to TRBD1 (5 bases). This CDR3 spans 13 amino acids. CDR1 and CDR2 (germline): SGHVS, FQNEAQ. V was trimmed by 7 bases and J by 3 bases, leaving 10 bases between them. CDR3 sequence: CASIGGDGNTIYF. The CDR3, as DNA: TGTGCCAGCATCGGAGGGGATGGAAACACCATATATTTT. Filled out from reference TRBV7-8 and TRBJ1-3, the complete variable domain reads GAGVSQSPRYKVAKRGQDVALRCDPISGHVSLFWYQQALGQGPEFLTYFQNEAQLDKSGLPSDRFFAERPEGSVSTLKIQRTQQEDSAVYLCASIGGDGNTIYFGEGSWLTVV.

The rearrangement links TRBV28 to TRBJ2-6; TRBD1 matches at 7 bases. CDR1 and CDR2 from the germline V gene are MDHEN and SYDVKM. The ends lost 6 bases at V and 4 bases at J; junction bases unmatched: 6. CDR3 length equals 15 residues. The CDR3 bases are TGTGCCAGCAGCGTACAGGGGCCCGGGGCCAACGTCCTGACTTTC. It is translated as CASSVQGPGANVLTF.

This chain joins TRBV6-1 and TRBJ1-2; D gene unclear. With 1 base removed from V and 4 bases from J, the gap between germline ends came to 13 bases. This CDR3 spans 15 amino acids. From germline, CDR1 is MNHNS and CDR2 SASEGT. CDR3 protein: CASSEGASGSYGYTF. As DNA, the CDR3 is TGTGCCAGCAGTGAAGGGGCGAGTGGGAGCTATGGCTACACCTTC.

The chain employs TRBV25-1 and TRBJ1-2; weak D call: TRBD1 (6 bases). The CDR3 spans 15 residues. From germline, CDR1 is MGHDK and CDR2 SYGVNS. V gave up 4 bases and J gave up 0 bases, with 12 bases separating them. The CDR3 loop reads CASSGTNRANYGYTF. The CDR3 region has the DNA TGTGCCAGCAGTGGAACTAACAGGGCTAACTATGGCTACACCTTC.

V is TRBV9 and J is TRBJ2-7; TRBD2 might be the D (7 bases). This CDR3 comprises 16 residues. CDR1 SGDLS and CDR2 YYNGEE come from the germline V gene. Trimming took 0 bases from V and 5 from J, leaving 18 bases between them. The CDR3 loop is CASSVAPGDYGDEQYF. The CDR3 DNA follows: TGTGCCAGCAGCGTAGCCCCAGGGGACTATGGTGACGAGCAGTACTTC.

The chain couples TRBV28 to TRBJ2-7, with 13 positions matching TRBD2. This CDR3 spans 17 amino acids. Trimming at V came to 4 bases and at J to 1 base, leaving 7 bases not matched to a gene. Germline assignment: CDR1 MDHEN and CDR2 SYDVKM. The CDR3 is CASSSPGLAGWSYEQYF. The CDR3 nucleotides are TGTGCCAGCAGTTCCCCGGGACTAGCGGGATGGTCCTACGAGCAGTACTTC.

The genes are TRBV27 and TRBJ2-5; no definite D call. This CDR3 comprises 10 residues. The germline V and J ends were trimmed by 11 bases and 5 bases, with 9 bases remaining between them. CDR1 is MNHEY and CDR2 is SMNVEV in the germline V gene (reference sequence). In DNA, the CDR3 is TGTGCCGCCAGACTGGAGACCCAGTACTTC. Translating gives CAARLETQYF.

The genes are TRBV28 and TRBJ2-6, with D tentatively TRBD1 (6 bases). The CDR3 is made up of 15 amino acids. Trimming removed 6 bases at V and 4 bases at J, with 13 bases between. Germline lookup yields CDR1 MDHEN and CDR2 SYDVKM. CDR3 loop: CASSRDISGANVLTF. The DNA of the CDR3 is TGTGCCAGCAGCCGGGACATTTCCGGGGCCAACGTCCTGACTTTC.

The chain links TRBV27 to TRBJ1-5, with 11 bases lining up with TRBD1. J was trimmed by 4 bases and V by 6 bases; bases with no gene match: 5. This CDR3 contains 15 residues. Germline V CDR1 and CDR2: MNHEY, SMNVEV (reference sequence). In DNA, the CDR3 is TGTGCCAGCAGGAAGGGGACAGGGGGAAATCAGCCCCAGCATTTT. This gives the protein CASRKGTGGNQPQHF.

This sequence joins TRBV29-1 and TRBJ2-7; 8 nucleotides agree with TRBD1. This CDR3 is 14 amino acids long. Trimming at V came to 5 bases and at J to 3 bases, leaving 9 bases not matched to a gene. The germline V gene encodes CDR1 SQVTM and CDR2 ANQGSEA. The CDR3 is CSVSQGQVNYEQYF. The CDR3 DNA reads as TGCAGCGTTTCCCAGGGACAGGTGAACTACGAGCAGTACTTC.

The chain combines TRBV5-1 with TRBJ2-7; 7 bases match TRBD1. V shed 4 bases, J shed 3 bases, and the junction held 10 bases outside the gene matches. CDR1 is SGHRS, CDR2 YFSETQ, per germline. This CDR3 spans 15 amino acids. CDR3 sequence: CASSIATGSHYEQYF. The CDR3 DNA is TGCGCCAGCAGCATTGCGACAGGGTCCCACTACGAGCAGTACTTC.

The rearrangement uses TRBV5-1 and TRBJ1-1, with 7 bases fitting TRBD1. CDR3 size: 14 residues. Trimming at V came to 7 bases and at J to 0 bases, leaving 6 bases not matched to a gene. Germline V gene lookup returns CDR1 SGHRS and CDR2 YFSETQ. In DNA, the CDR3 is TGCGCCAGCGCTCAACAGGGGCTGAACACTGAAGCTTTCTTT. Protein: CASAQQGLNTEAFF.

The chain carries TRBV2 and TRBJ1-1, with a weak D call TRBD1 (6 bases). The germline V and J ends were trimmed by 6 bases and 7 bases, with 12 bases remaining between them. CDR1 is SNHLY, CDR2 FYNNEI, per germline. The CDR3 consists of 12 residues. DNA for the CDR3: TGTGCCAGCAGGCCAGGGGTACGTGAAGCTTTCTTT. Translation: CASRPGVREAFF.

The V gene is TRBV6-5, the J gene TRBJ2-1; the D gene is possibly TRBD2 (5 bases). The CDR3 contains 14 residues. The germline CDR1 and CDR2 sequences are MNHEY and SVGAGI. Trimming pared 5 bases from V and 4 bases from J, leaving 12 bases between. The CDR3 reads CASSEDWEYNEQFF. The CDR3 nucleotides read TGTGCCAGCAGTGAGGACTGGGAATACAATGAGCAGTTCTTC.

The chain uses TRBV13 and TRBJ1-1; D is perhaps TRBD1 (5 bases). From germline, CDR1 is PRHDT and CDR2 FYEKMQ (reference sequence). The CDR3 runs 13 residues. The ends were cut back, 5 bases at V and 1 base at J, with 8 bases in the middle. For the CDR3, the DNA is TGTGCCAGCAGCCCCGGACAGAACACTGAAGCTTTCTTT. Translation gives CASSPGQNTEAFF.

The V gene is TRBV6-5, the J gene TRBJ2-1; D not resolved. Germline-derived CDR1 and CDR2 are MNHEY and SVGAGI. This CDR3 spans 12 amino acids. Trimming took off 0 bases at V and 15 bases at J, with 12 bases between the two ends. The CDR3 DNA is TGTGCCAGCAGTTACTCCGACACAGCTTGGTTCTTC. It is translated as CASSYSDTAWFF.